The clone carrying this T cell receptor (beta chain) has just a few counts. The antigen remains unidentified. This specimen comes from a study of cytomegalovirus exposure and HLA in healthy donors. Donors counted as nominally healthy when sampled, yet unrecorded immune exposures were likely. PCR was performed using 60 Vbeta and 13 Jbeta primers. The table came from immunoSEQ multiplex PCR; TCRdb's copy has only in-frame clones and leaves some out. This table has 110,000 or so clones, approximately 80% appearing once. Whole-study findings and limits: Accurate predictions that matched the HLA-A and HLA-B alleles of most subjects were reportedly made from TCR beta sequences. Beyond CMV serostatus, there was no information to go on about immune exposure. A later analysis, which compared TCR beta chains of equal frequency, found the HLA-associated ones more clonally expanded.

Trimming removed 0 bases at V and 6 bases at J, with 10 bases between. Per the germline V gene, CDR1 is SGHRS and CDR2 is YFSETQ. There are 14 residues in the CDR3. The clonotype originates from a man aged 18 to 35 in good health and CMV-seropositive. The chain carries TRBV5-1 and TRBJ2-4; D is possibly TRBD2 (6 bases). The sequencing input was PBMCs. The CDR3 region is CASSLVGGTNIQYF. CDR3 DNA sequence: TGCGCCAGCAGCTTGGTGGGAGGAACAAACATTCAGTACTTC. The full variable domain, in which reference TRBV5-1 and TRBJ2-4 provide the parts outside the CDR3, is KAGVTQTPRYLIKTRGQQVTLSCSPISGHRSVSWYQQTPGQGLQFLFEYFSETQRNKGNFPGRFSGRQFSNSRSEMNVSTLELGDSALYLCASSLVGGTNIQYFGAGTRLSVL.